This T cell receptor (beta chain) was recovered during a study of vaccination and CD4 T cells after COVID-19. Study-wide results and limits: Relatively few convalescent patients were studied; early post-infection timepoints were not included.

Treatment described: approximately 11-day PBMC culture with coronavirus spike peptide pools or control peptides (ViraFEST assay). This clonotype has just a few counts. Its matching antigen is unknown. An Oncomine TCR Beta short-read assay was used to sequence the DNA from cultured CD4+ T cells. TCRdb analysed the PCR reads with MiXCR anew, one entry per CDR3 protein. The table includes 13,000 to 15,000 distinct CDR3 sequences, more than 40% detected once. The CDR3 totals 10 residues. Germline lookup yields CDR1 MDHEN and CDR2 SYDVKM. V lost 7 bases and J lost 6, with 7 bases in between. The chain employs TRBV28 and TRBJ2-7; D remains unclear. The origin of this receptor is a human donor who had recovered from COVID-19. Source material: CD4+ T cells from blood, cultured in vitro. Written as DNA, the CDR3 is TGTGCCAGCATTTCCCTCGAGCAGTACTTC. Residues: CASISLEQYF.